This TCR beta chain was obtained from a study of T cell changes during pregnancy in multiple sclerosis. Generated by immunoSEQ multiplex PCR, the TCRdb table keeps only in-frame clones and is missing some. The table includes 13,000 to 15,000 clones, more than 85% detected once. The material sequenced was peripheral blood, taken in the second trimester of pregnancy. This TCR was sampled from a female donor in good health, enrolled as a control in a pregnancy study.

Here the CDR3 DNA reads TGTGCCAGTAGTATCCCCGGACAGGGCTTCTTCTCTGGGGCCAACGTCCTGACTTTC. Amino acids: CASSIPGQGFFSGANVLTF. The chain links TRBV19 to TRBJ2-6, with 8 bases matching TRBD1. The CDR3 is 19 residues long. V shed 3 bases and J 0 bases; nucleotides not matched to a gene: 10. From germline, CDR1 is LNHDA and CDR2 SQIVND (reference sequence).